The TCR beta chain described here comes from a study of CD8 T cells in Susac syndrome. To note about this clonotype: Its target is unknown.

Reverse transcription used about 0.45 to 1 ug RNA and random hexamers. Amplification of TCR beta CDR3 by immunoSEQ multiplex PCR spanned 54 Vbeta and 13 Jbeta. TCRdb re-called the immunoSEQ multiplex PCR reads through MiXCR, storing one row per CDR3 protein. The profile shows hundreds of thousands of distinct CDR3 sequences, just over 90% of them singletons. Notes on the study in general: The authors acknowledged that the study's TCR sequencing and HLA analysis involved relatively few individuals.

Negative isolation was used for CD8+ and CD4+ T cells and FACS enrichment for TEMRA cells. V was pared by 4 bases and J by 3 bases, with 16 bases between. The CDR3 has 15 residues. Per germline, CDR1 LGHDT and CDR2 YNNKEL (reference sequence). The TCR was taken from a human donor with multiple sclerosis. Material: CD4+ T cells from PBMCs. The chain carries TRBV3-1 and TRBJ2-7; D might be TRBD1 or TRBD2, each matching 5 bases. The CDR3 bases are TGTGCCAGCAGCCCAGAGTGGGGGAAAAGCTACGAGCAGTACTTC. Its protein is CASSPEWGKSYEQYF.